This T cell receptor (beta chain) was documented in a study of cytomegalovirus exposure and HLA in healthy donors. Findings and limits, study-wide: Trimming of TCR beta V- and J-genes showed a link, identified in a later analysis, to a missense DCLRE1C variant.

V was trimmed by 4 bases and J by 4 bases, leaving 15 bases between them. CDR1 and CDR2 from the germline V gene are SGDLS and YYNGEE. The length of the CDR3 is 15 residues. Comments on this clone: Its target is not known.

Use of 60 Vbeta and 13 Jbeta primers characterized the PCR. Using immunoSEQ multiplex PCR, the repertoire was profiled, and TCRdb retains in-frame clones only, with some absent. Of fewer than 250,000 clones listed, 81% are singletons. The chain combines TRBV9 with TRBJ2-1, with D possibly being TRBD1 (6 bases). Sequencing was performed on PBMCs. This TCR was recovered from a man in his forties in good health and CMV-seropositive. This CDR3 reads CASSQGGGPYNEQFF. In nucleotides, the CDR3 is TGTGCCAGCAGCCAAGGGGGTGGCCCATACAATGAGCAGTTCTTC.